This TCR beta chain was documented in a study of T cell responses to AZD1222 COVID-19 vaccine. The study, taken as a whole, reports: Vaccination with two AZD1222 doses was followed by a rise in Spike-specific TCR breadth and depth.

The germline gives CDR1 LNHDA, CDR2 SQIVND (reference sequence). The CDR3 totals 14 residues. The V end lost 2 bases, the J end lost 5 bases, and 12 bases lay between the germline ends. The data were produced by immunoSEQ multiplex PCR, yet TCRdb's version contains in-frame clones alone and is incomplete. The sample has about 86,000 clones, roughly 90% seen once; the top ten hold about 12%. Worth noting for this clone: The antigen remains unidentified.

The source is an adult who received the AZD1222 COVID-19 vaccine. The sequences come from peripheral blood, collected 28 days after the second AZD1222 dose. The genes are TRBV19 and TRBJ2-5, with D perhaps matching TRBD1 or TRBD2 (5 bases each). The chain's CDR3 is CASSILPGTETQYF. The DNA for the CDR3 is TGTGCCAGTAGTATACTTCCAGGGACGGAGACCCAGTACTTC.